Below are 21 T cell receptor beta chains sequenced from a single sample in a study of molecular identifiers for immune sequencing clone quantification. TCRdb passed the PCR reads through MiXCR, listing each CDR3 protein once. The data show 60,000 to 70,000 distinct CDR3 sequences, over 15% seen once. The sample comprised naive CD8+ T cells from blood, with Jurkat cell RNA spiked in. Indicated subset: FACS-sorted CD8+CD4-CCR7+CD45RA+ naive T cells. The receptors originated from a human donor in good health. Some libraries in this study had Jurkat cell RNA spiked in.

The chain carries TRBV6-5 and TRBJ1-5; D is undetermined. This CDR3 region has 13 residues. With 3 bases removed from V and 7 bases from J, the gap between germline ends came to 10 bases. CDR1 and CDR2 (germline): MNHEY, SVGAGI. DNA of the CDR3: TGTGCCAGCAGTTATGACGGATCCCAGCCCCAGCATTTT. This translates into CASSYDGSQPQHF.

This clonotype showed up just a few times. This rearrangement joins TRBV7-2 to TRBJ2-1; no firm D call. The CDR3 contains 14 residues. From germline, CDR1 is SGHTA and CDR2 FQGNSA. V dropped 2 bases and J dropped 0 bases, with 5 bases sitting between them. For the CDR3, the DNA is TGTGCCAGCAGCTTAACAGACTCCTACAATGAGCAGTTCTTC. Protein sequence: CASSLTDSYNEQFF.

About this clonotype itself: A much larger clone differs from this one at a single base, so this may be a read error. The chain joins TRBV14 to TRBJ1-2, with TRBD1 identical over 9 bases. This CDR3 is built from 14 residues. Germline V gene data show CDR1 as SGHDN and CDR2 as FVKESK. The CDR3 reads CASSQQGANYGYAF. CDR3 DNA sequence: TGTGCCAGCAGTCAACAGGGGGCTAACTATGGCTACGCCTTC.

This clonotype was seen at least ten times. The V call is TRBV20-1, the J call TRBJ2-7; the match to TRBD2 covers 14 bases. The CDR3 has 14 amino acids. Germline CDR1 and CDR2: DFQATT and SNEGSKA (reference sequence). Trimming at V came to 6 bases and at J to 3 bases, leaving 4 bases not matched to a gene. In DNA, the CDR3 is TGCAGTGCGAGACTAGCGGGAGGGGACTACGAGCAGTACTTC. Translated: CSARLAGGDYEQYF.

With respect to this clonotype: A read error may explain this, as a much larger clone is one base away. The rearrangement links TRBV5-1 to TRBJ2-1, with D perhaps TRBD1 or TRBD2 (5 bases each). The germline V gene has CDR1 SGHRS and CDR2 YFSETQ. Trimming cost V 0 bases and J 6 bases, with 22 bases left between them. The CDR3 sequence is 18 residues long. CDR3 sequence: CASSLEGAWRSIFNEQFF. Written as DNA, the CDR3 is TGCGCCAGCAGCTTGGAAGGGGCTTGGAGGAGTATTTTCAATGAGCAGTTCTTC.

This chain uses TRBV6-5 with TRBJ1-6; maybe TRBD1 (6 bases). V lost 6 bases and J 6 bases, leaving 15 bases between the germline ends. The CDR3 runs to 15 residues. The V gene's germline CDR1 is MNHEY and CDR2 SVGAGI. The DNA for the CDR3 is TGTGCCAGCAGCTACAGGGTACAGCTTAATTCACCCCTCCACTTT. This encodes CASSYRVQLNSPLHF.

There are many counts of this clonotype. An end of the junction does not agree with germline; a read error may underlie this. V gene TRBV7-8 combines with J gene TRBJ1-5, with D perhaps matching TRBD1 (5 bases). The CDR3 covers 19 residues. CDR1 and CDR2 from the germline V gene are SGHVS and FQNEAQ. CDR3 in amino acids: CASSLEVVAGQEGNPPQHF. DNA of the CDR3: TGTGCCAGCAGCTTAGAGGTGGTGGCAGGACAAGAGGGGAATCCGCCCCAGCATTTT.

Ten or more counts support this clonotype. The rearrangement uses TRBV4-3 and TRBJ1-3, with 7 bases identical to TRBD1. The germline CDR1 and CDR2 sequences are LGHNA and YSLEER. V shed 0 bases, J shed 0 bases, and the junction held 2 bases outside the gene matches. There are 16 residues in the CDR3. The CDR3 bases are TGCGCCAGCAGCCAAGACTGGGACAGCTCTGGAAACACCATATATTTT. It encodes CASSQDWDSSGNTIYF.

In the case of this clonotype: A much more abundant neighbour one base away suggests this may be a read error. The V gene is TRBV29-1, the J gene TRBJ2-2; 9 bases agree with TRBD1. Looked up from germline, CDR1 is SQVTM and CDR2 is ANQGSEA. The CDR3 covers 15 residues. The CDR3 nucleotides are TGCAGCGTTAGAGCCGGGACAGGGTTTTCCGGGGAGCTGGTTTTT. Amino acid sequence: CSVRAGTGFSGELVF.

Many counts were recorded for this clonotype. The chain combines TRBV3-1 with TRBJ2-5; 14 bases are a match to TRBD2. The CDR3 is made up of 16 amino acids. CDR1 and CDR2 from the germline V gene are LGHDT and YNNKEL (reference sequence). V lost 4 bases to trimming and J lost 1 base; unmatched junction nucleotides: 2. The CDR3 sequence is CASSLGLAGGQETQYF. The DNA for the CDR3 is TGTGCCAGCAGCCTTGGACTAGCGGGGGGCCAAGAGACCCAGTACTTC.

This clonotype showed up just a few times. The chain links TRBV7-9 to TRBJ2-1; TRBD2 agrees at 14 bases. Trimming at V came to 4 bases and at J to 3 bases, leaving 14 bases not matched to a gene. The germline CDR1 and CDR2 sequences are SEHNR and FQNEAQ (reference sequence). The CDR3 runs to 20 residues. CDR3 sequence (DNA): TGTGCCAGCAGCTCCACCTCACCGGGACTAGCGGGAGTATTCTACAATGAGCAGTTCTTC. It yields the protein CASSSTSPGLAGVFYNEQFF. The full variable domain, completed using reference TRBV7-9 and TRBJ2-1, is DTGVSQNPRHKITKRGQNVTFRCDPISEHNRLYWYRQTLGQGPEFLTYFQNEAQLEKSRLLSDRFSAERPKGSFSTLEIQRTEQGDSAMYLCASSSTSPGLAGVFYNEQFFGPGTRLTVL.

A remark on this clonotype: This may stem from a read error, because a much larger clone lies one nucleotide away. The chain links TRBV4-2 to TRBJ2-7; D not certain. The germline gives CDR1 LGHNA, CDR2 YNFKEQ. This CDR3 region has 13 residues. CDR3 residues: CASGQEEGYEQYF. The DNA for the CDR3 is TGTGCCAGCGGCCAAGAGGAAGGCTACGAGCAGTACTTC.

The count of this clonotype is one. Being one base from a much bigger clone, this may be a read error. The rearrangement links TRBV4-2 to TRBJ1-4; 10 bases line up with TRBD1. CDR3 length: 13 residues. CDR1 and CDR2 (germline): LGHNA, YNFKEQ. Trimming took 5 bases from V and 7 from J; bases not matched to a gene: 1. The CDR3 coding sequence is TGTGCCAGCAGCTGGGACAGGGGTGAAAAACTGTTTTTT. As protein: CASSWDRGEKLFF.

The genes are TRBV12-3 or TRBV12-4 and TRBJ2-7; 10 bases are shared with TRBD2. The CDR3 totals 14 residues. The junction had 7 bases not matched to a gene; V was cut back by 5 bases and J by 6 bases. For the CDR3, the DNA is TGTGCCAGCAGTCCTCTAGCGGGAGCTAGCGAGCAGTACTTC. Translated: CASSPLAGASEQYF.

Notes on this clonotype: Since a much larger clone is just one base distant, this may be a read error. The chain employs TRBV24-1 and TRBJ2-7; D gene uncertain. The CDR3 runs 15 residues. The germline V gene has CDR1 KGHDR and CDR2 SFDVKD. This CDR3 is CATSDPRSTGYEQCF. DNA for the CDR3: TGTGCCACCAGTGACCCGCGGAGCACTGGCTACGAGCAGTGCTTC.

This clonotype appeared many times. This chain connects TRBV6-2 or TRBV6-3 to TRBJ1-1; no clear D. CDR1 is MNHEY, CDR2 SVGEGT, per germline. The CDR3 covers 15 residues. Trimming removed 6 bases at V and 1 base at J, with 15 bases between. The CDR3 region has the DNA TGTGCCAGCAGAAGAGAGGACGGAGAGAACACTGAAGCTTTCTTT. It specifies CASRREDGENTEAFF.

V is TRBV12-3 or TRBV12-4 and J is TRBJ2-1; a weak D match, TRBD2 (5 bases). The CDR3 contains 13 residues. The ends were cut back, 3 bases at V and 5 bases at J, with 8 bases in the middle. This CDR3 is CASSFSGNNEQFF. The CDR3 region has the DNA TGTGCCAGCAGTTTCTCGGGAAACAATGAGCAGTTCTTC.

This clonotype was counted ten times or more. The genes are TRBV28 and TRBJ2-3, with D possibly being TRBD1 (5 bases). V gave up 3 bases and J gave up 0 bases, with 10 bases separating them. Germline loops: CDR1 MDHEN, CDR2 SYDVKM. The CDR3 loop spans 15 amino acids. The CDR3 DNA reads as TGTGCCAGCAGTTTCGTGGGGCGGAGCACAGATACGCAGTATTTT. Translated, it gives CASSFVGRSTDTQYF.

This clonotype was detected a few times. A junction boundary mismatches the germline segment, possibly from a read error. The rearrangement uses TRBV28 and TRBJ2-1; D is perhaps TRBD2 (6 bases). This CDR3 is built from 18 residues. Per the germline V gene, CDR1 is MDHEN and CDR2 is SYDVKM. CDR3 residues: CAGSLLSGFGSPPNEQFF. The CDR3 DNA sequence: TGTGCCGGCAGTTTATTGAGTGGGTTCGGGAGCCCTCCCAATGAGCAGTTCTTC. Full variable domain (remainder filled in from reference TRBV28 and TRBJ2-1): DVKVTQSSRYLVKRTGEKVFLECVQDMDHENMFWYRQDPGLGLRLIYFSYDVKMKEKGDIPEGYSVSREKKERFSLILESASTNQTSMYLCAGSLLSGFGSPPNEQFFGPGTRLTVL.

The sample holds many counts of this clonotype. The junction differs from germline at one of its ends, possibly a read error. The chain joins TRBV7-9 to TRBJ2-7; TRBD1 might be the D (5 bases). The germline V gene encodes CDR1 SEHNR and CDR2 FQNEAQ (reference sequence). The CDR3 covers 14 residues. The CDR3 is CASSYTGYSYEQYF. In DNA, the CDR3 is TGTGCCAGTAGCTATACAGGTTACTCCTACGAGCAGTACTTC.

This clonotype was seen more than once but under ten times. The chain employs TRBV27 and TRBJ1-1; D perhaps matches TRBD1 (5 bases). CDR1 MNHEY and CDR2 SMNVEV come from the germline V gene (reference sequence). The length of the CDR3 is 13 residues. Trimming pared 5 bases from V and 3 bases from J, leaving 10 bases between. CDR3 region: CASSLLGDTEAFF. The CDR3 nucleotides read TGTGCCAGCAGTCTCCTAGGGGACACTGAAGCTTTCTTT.